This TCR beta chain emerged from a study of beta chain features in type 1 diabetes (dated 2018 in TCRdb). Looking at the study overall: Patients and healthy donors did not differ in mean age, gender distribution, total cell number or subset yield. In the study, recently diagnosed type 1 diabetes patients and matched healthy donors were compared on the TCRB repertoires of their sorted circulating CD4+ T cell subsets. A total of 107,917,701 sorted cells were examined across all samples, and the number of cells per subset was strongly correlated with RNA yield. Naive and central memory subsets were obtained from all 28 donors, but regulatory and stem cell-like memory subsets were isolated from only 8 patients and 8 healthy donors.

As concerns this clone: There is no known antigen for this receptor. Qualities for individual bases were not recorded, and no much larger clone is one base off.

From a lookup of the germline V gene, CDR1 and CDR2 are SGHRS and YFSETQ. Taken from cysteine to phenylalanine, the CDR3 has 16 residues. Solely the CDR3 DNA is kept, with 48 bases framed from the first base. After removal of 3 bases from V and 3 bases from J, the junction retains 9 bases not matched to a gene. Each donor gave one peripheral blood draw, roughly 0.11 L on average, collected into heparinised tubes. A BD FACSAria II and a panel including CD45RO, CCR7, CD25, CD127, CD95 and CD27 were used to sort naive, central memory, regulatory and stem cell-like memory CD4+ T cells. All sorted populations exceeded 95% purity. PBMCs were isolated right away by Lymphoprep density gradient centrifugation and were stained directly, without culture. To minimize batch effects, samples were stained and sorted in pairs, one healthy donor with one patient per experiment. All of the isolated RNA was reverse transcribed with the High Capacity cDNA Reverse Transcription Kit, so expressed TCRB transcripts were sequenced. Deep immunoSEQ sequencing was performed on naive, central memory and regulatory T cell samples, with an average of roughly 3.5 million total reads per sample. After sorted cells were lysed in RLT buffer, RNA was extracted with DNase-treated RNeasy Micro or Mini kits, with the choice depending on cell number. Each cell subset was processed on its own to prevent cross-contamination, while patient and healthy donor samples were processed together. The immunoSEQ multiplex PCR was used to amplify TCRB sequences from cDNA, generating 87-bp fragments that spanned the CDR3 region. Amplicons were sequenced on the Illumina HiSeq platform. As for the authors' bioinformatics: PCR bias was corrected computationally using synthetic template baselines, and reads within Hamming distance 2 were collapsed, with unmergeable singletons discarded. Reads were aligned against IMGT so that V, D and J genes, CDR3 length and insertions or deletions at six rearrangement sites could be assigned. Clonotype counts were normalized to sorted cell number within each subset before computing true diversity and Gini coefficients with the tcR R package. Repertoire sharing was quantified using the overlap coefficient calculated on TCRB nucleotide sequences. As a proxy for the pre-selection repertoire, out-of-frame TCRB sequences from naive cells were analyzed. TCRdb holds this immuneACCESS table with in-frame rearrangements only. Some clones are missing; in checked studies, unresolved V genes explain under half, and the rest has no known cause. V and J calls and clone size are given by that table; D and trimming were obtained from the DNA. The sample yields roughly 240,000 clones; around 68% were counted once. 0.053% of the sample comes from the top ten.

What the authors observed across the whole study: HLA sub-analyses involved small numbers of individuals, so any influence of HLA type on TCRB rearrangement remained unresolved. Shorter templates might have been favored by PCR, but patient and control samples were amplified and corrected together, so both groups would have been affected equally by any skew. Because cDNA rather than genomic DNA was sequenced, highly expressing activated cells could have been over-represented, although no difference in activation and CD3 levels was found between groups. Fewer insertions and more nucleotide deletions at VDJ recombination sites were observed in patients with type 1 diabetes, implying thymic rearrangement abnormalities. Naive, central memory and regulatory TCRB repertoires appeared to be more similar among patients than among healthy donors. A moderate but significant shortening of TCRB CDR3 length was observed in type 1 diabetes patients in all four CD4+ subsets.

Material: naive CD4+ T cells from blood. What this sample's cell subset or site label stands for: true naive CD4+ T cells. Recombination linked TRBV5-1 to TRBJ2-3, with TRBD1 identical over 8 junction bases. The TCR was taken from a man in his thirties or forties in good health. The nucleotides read TGCGCCAGCAGCTCGTTCCGGACAGGGAATACAGATACGCAGTATTTT. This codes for CASSSFRTGNTDTQYF.